This entry lists 23 T cell receptor beta chains sequenced from one sample in a study of T-cell reconstitution after alpha-beta-depleted transplantation in children. Molecular barcoding with unique molecular identifiers was used for the TCRbeta library. MiXCR was run by TCRdb on the PCR reads, yielding one entry per CDR3 protein. This sample has about 110,000 distinct CDR3 sequences; 6.4% occur once, and the top ten carry roughly 23%. Sequenced material: PBMCs, mostly from graft donor cells, taken 360 days after TCRalphabeta/CD19-depleted stem cell transplant. Source of these receptors: a male patient aged 2 to 9 who had a stem cell transplant for acute lymphoblastic leukemia, so the T cells may come from the graft donor.

This clonotype has at least ten counts. V usage is TRBV7-3 and J usage is TRBJ2-3; D is undetermined. CDR3 length: 15 residues. V was pared by 2 bases and J by 4 bases, with 13 bases between. The germline CDR1 and CDR2 sequences are SGHTA and FQGTGA. CDR3 coding DNA: TGTGCCAGCAGCTTAGTCCCGGCCCGCCCAGATACGCAGTATTTT. Its protein product is CASSLVPARPDTQYF.

This clonotype has a count of ten or more. CDR3 protein: CASSGGTSPREQYF. The CDR3 region has the DNA TGTGCCAGCAGCGGGGGGACTAGTCCGAGAGAGCAGTACTTC. V and J are TRBV9 and TRBJ2-7; 8 bases match TRBD2. The CDR3 spans 14 residues. V trimming: 3 bases; J trimming: 7 bases; junction bases outside the gene matches: 9. Germline lookup yields CDR1 SGDLS and CDR2 YYNGEE.

Ten or more counts support this clonotype. V and J are TRBV12-5 and TRBJ2-2, with 14 bases aligning to TRBD2. The V gene end was trimmed by 0 bases and the J gene end by 5 bases; junction bases not matched to a gene: 8. The CDR3 is made up of 19 amino acids. The V gene's germline CDR1 is LGHNT and CDR2 FRNRAP. CDR3 sequence reads: CASGLVCVRLAGGTGELFF. As DNA, the CDR3 is TGTGCTAGTGGTTTGGTATGCGTCAGACTAGCGGGAGGGACCGGGGAGCTGTTTTTT. The full variable domain, rest sourced from reference TRBV12-5 and TRBJ2-2, is DARVTQTPRHKVTEMGQEVTMRCQPILGHNTVFWYRQTMMQGLELLAYFRNRAPLDDSGMPKDRFSAEMPDATLATLKIQPSEPRDSAVYFCASGLVCVRLAGGTGELFFGEGSRLTVL.

Points on this clonotype: A read error may account for a junction end that differs from germline. This sequence joins TRBV10-3 and TRBJ2-6; 9 nucleotides line up with TRBD2. Germline lookup yields CDR1 ENHRY and CDR2 SYGVKD. This CDR3 region has 18 residues. CDR3 nucleotide sequence: TGTGCCAACAGTCGGGCTAGCGGGGCCCCCTCTGGGGCCAACGTCCTGACTTTC. Translated, it gives CANSRASGAPSGANVLTF.

This clonotype has at least ten counts. The chain has TRBV29-1 and TRBJ2-7, with TRBD2 identical over 7 bases. Germline V gives CDR1 SQVTM, CDR2 ANQGSEA. The J segment lost 3 bases and the V segment lost 1 base, leaving 9 bases of the junction unmatched. CDR3 size: 15 residues. CDR3 in amino acids: CSVEASPGEGYEQYF. The CDR3 nucleotides are TGCAGCGTTGAAGCCAGCCCGGGGGAGGGCTACGAGCAGTACTTC.

This clonotype was found once. This could be a read error, since a much larger clone is one nucleotide away. The rearrangement uses TRBV5-6 and TRBJ2-1; D might be TRBD2 (6 bases). V lost 4 bases and J 2 bases, leaving 13 bases between the germline ends. Germline V gene lookup returns CDR1 SGHDT and CDR2 YYEEEE. The CDR3 is 15 residues long. The CDR3 nucleotides are TGTGCCAGCAGCATGGGAGGTGGGACCTACAATGAGCAGTTCTTC. Its protein is CASSMGGGTYNEQFF. Based on the CDR3 plus reference TRBV5-6 and TRBJ2-1, the full variable domain is DAGVTQSPTHLIKTRGQQVTLRCSPKSGHDTVSWYQQALGQGPQFIFQYYEEEERQRGNFPDRFSGHQFPNYSSELNVNALLLGDSALYLCASSMGGGTYNEQFFGPGTRLTVL.

This clonotype was recorded at least ten times. The gene calls are TRBV20-1 and TRBJ2-7, with D perhaps matching TRBD1 or TRBD2 (5 bases each). This CDR3 region has 15 residues. The V gene's germline CDR1 is DFQATT and CDR2 SNEGSKA (reference sequence). Trimming took off 0 bases at V and 4 bases at J, with 16 bases between the two ends. CDR3: CSARDLEGPSYEQYF. The CDR3 region has the DNA TGCAGTGCTAGAGATCTCGAGGGGCCGTCGTACGAGCAGTACTTC.

This clonotype has just a few counts. The chain is built from TRBV7-9 and TRBJ2-5, with D maybe TRBD1 (5 bases). Germline V gene lookup returns CDR1 SEHNR and CDR2 FQNEAQ (reference sequence). Trimming left V 5 bases short and J 10 bases short, with 11 bases between. CDR3 length: 11 residues. CDR3 DNA sequence: TGTGCCAGCAGCCCAGGGCAGGTCCAGTACTTC. It is translated as CASSPGQVQYF.

The sample holds many counts of this clonotype. The V and J genes are TRBV7-3 and TRBJ2-1, with 7 nucleotides matching TRBD2. The CDR3 has 13 amino acids. With 6 bases clipped from V and 9 bases from J, the junction kept 8 bases outside the gene matches. Germline values: CDR1 SGHTA, CDR2 FQGTGA. The CDR3 here is CASRPSASGEQFF. The DNA of the CDR3 is TGTGCCAGCAGGCCATCTGCTAGCGGTGAGCAGTTCTTC.

This chain links TRBV6-2 or TRBV6-3 with TRBJ2-1, with 14 bases fitting TRBD2. Trimming took 5 bases from V and 7 from J; bases not matched to a gene: 4. This CDR3 spans 15 amino acids. Germline CDR1 is MNHEY and CDR2 is SVGEGT. The CDR3 region has the DNA TGTGCCAGCAGTCGGACTAGCGGGAGGAATAATGAGCAGTTCTTC. It specifies CASSRTSGRNNEQFF.

The table lists this clonotype with many counts. The chain uses TRBV14 and TRBJ2-3; D gene uncertain. The CDR3 contains 14 residues. With 0 bases removed from V and 6 bases from J, the gap between germline ends came to 10 bases. Germline V gives CDR1 SGHDN, CDR2 FVKESK. The chain's CDR3 is CASSQEHLTDTQYF. The CDR3 bases are TGTGCCAGCAGCCAAGAACATTTAACGGATACGCAGTATTTT. Supplemented by reference TRBV14 and TRBJ2-3, the full variable domain reads EAGVTQFPSHSVIEKGQTVTLRCDPISGHDNLYWYRRVMGKEIKFLLHFVKESKQDESGMPNNRFLAERTGGTYSTLKVQPAELEDSGVYFCASSQEHLTDTQYFGPGTRLTVL.

This clonotype was found many times. The V and J genes are TRBV29-1 and TRBJ2-3; D unclear. Trimming took 3 bases from V and 0 from J, leaving 7 bases between them. The CDR3 has 13 residues. Germline CDR1 is SQVTM and CDR2 is ANQGSEA. CDR3 bases: TGCAGCGTTGACAGGAGAAGCACAGATACGCAGTATTTT. Translation gives CSVDRRSTDTQYF.

This clonotype occurred many times. This chain links TRBV10-3 with TRBJ2-2; 10 positions match TRBD2. In germline, CDR1 is ENHRY, CDR2 SYGVKD. This CDR3 comprises 15 residues. V lost 6 bases to trimming and J lost 4 bases; unmatched junction nucleotides: 5. CDR3 DNA sequence: TGTGCCATCAGGGAGCGGGGGGGAAGCACCGGGGAGCTGTTTTTT. Encoded protein: CAIRERGGSTGELFF.

Ten or more counts support this clonotype. The genes are TRBV20-1 and TRBJ2-1; D uncertain. The CDR3 runs to 10 residues. Germline CDR1 DFQATT, CDR2 SNEGSKA (reference sequence). Deletions cut 0 bases from V and 10 bases from J, with 4 bases between. The chain's CDR3 is CSARDPEQFF. DNA for the CDR3: TGCAGTGCTAGAGATCCAGAGCAGTTCTTC.

This clonotype was found many times. The V and J genes are TRBV29-1 and TRBJ1-4; D ambiguous. Trimming left V 4 bases short and J 0 bases short, with 6 bases between. The CDR3 sequence is 13 residues long. CDR1 is SQVTM and CDR2 is ANQGSEA in the germline V gene. The CDR3 protein is CSVATPTNEKLFF. CDR3 DNA: TGCAGCGTTGCGACACCAACTAATGAAAAACTGTTTTTT.

This clonotype has more than one count but fewer than ten. The J gene is TRBJ2-7, the V gene TRBV4-3, with D unresolved. The germline V gene has CDR1 LGHNA and CDR2 YSLEER. V dropped 0 bases and J dropped 3 bases, with 15 bases sitting between them. The CDR3 contains 16 residues. CDR3 sequence reads: CASSQEGSGFLYEQYF. CDR3 DNA: TGCGCCAGCAGCCAAGAGGGGTCAGGTTTCCTCTACGAGCAGTACTTC.

This clonotype was found many times. The chain couples TRBV5-4 to TRBJ2-2; no definite D call. From germline, CDR1 is SGHNT and CDR2 YYREEE (reference sequence). The germline V and J ends were trimmed by 3 bases and 5 bases, with 8 bases remaining between them. The CDR3 sequence is 13 residues long. The CDR3 sequence is CASSYSWTGELFF. The CDR3 DNA reads as TGTGCCAGCAGCTATAGCTGGACCGGGGAGCTGTTTTTT.

A few counts support this clonotype. The chain uses TRBV2 and TRBJ1-5; TRBD1 matches 7 bases. V gave up 3 bases and J gave up 7 bases; unmatched junction bases: 15. This CDR3 region has 17 residues. Germline V gives CDR1 SNHLY, CDR2 FYNNEI. In nucleotides, the CDR3 is TGTGCCAGCAGTGAGCCCAGGGGGAAGGGGCCGGGACAGCCCCAGCATTTT. This sequence encodes CASSEPRGKGPGQPQHF.

This sequence joins TRBV12-3 or TRBV12-4 and TRBJ2-5; 10 positions agree with TRBD2. This CDR3 has 16 amino acids. V lost 2 bases to trimming and J lost 0 bases; unmatched junction nucleotides: 3. The CDR3 here is CASSLILAGYQETQYF. Here the CDR3 DNA reads TGTGCCAGCAGTTTAATACTAGCGGGGTACCAAGAGACCCAGTACTTC.

This clonotype occurred many times. The chain is built from TRBV28 and TRBJ2-1; the match to TRBD1 covers 8 bases. Germline CDR1 and CDR2: MDHEN and SYDVKM. The CDR3 is made up of 14 amino acids. Unmatched junction bases numbered 6, after V lost 3 bases and J lost 8 bases. The CDR3 loop reads CASSFGQGGYEQFF. The CDR3 DNA follows: TGTGCCAGCAGTTTTGGACAGGGTGGCTATGAGCAGTTCTTC.

Many counts were recorded for this clonotype. The J gene is TRBJ1-6, the V gene TRBV29-1; D possibly corresponds to TRBD1 (5 bases). Germline values: CDR1 SQVTM, CDR2 ANQGSEA. The CDR3 is 14 residues long. V was pared by 7 bases and J by 4 bases, with 14 bases between. The CDR3 protein is CSARDGGYNSPLHF. The DNA of the CDR3 is TGCAGCGCTCGGGACGGCGGTTATAATTCACCCCTCCACTTT.

The table lists this clonotype with many counts. The V and J genes are TRBV4-3 and TRBJ2-1; 10 positions match TRBD2. The junction had 4 bases not matched to a gene; V was cut back by 4 bases and J by 7 bases. Germline CDR1 is LGHNA and CDR2 is YSLEER. This CDR3 is 14 amino acids long. The CDR3 nucleotides read TGCGCCAGCAGCCCGGGACTAGCGAGAAATGAGCAGTTCTTC. Its translation is CASSPGLARNEQFF.

In its sample, this clonotype was seen a few times. The chain links TRBV7-3 to TRBJ2-3; tentative D call: TRBD1 (5 bases). The CDR3 sequence is 15 residues long. V was trimmed by 1 base and J by 3 bases, leaving 11 bases between them. CDR1 and CDR2 from the germline V gene are SGHTA and FQGTGA. CDR3 coding DNA: TGTGCCAGCAGCTTAAGGGGCAGGGAAACAGATACGCAGTATTTT. It is translated as CASSLRGRETDTQYF.